The entry below describes one T cell receptor beta chain. Regarding time point: pretreatment peripheral blood. The data were taken from a study of PD-L1 blockade in urothelial cancer. Clones were sequenced by immunoSEQ multiplex PCR, and TCRdb holds only the in-frame ones, with some missing. The sample shows around 130,000 clones, 65% to 85% of them seen only once. The CDR3 spans 17 residues. The trim removed 3 bases at V and 0 bases at J, leaving 9 bases unmatched. The V gene's germline CDR1 is SGHRS and CDR2 YFSETQ. This clonotype originated in a man in his fifties or sixties with urothelial cancer. The source material was PBMCs, sampled around atezolizumab (anti-PD-L1) treatment. The genes are TRBV5-1 and TRBJ1-3; 7 bases are a match to TRBD1. CDR3 loop: CASSSGPGGSSGNTIYF. CDR3 sequence (DNA): TGCGCCAGCAGCTCGGGCCCAGGGGGGAGCTCTGGAAACACCATATATTTT. Drawing the rest from reference TRBV5-1 and TRBJ1-3, the complete variable domain is KAGVTQTPRYLIKTRGQQVTLSCSPISGHRSVSWYQQTPGQGLQFLFEYFSETQRNKGNFPGRFSGRQFSNSRSEMNVSTLELGDSALYLCASSSGPGGSSGNTIYFGEGSWLTVV.